Listed below are T cell receptor beta chains from one sample, sequenced in a study of CD8 T cells in ankylosing spondylitis. TCRdb reprocessed the 5' RACE reads with MiXCR, giving one entry per CDR3 protein. The sample has roughly 35,000 distinct CDR3 sequences; approximately 16% are singletons. Sequenced: blood. These receptors were obtained from a male donor with ankylosing spondylitis or in good health (not recorded which). Both conserved end residues are part of each CDR3. A D gene is named only where the DNA matches it firmly. Clone size, where shown, is once, few, many, or a class for clones that have expanded.

j_call	v_call	d_call	clone_size	cdr3_nt	cdr3_aa
TRBJ2-2	TRBV7-8	NA	NA	TGTGCCAGCAGCTCGGGACAATCCTTCACCGGGGAGCTGTTTTTT	CASSSGQSFTGELFF
TRBJ2-1	TRBV12-3/TRBV12-4	TRBD2	few	TGTGCCAGCAGTTTAAGTAGCGGGAGTAATGAGCAGTTCTTC	CASSLSSGSNEQFF
TRBJ2-6	TRBV5-1	NA	few	TGCGCCAGCAGCTTGATGGGGCGCGGGGCCAACGTCCTGACTTTC	CASSLMGRGANVLTF
TRBJ2-1	TRBV6-6	NA	few	TGTGCCAGCAGCCGCAGAAGTTTTAATGAGCAGTTCTTC	CASSRRSFNEQFF
TRBJ2-1	TRBV5-5	NA	NA	TGTGCCAGCAGCTCCCTGTGGGGGGCCTACAATGAGCAGTTCTTC	CASSSLWGAYNEQFF
TRBJ1-2	TRBV29-1	NA	NA	TGCAGCGTTGAAAGAGGGCAAGCTAACTATGGCTACACCTTC	CSVERGQANYGYTF
TRBJ2-3	TRBV28	NA	NA	TGTGCCAGCAGTTTTTTGAAGGGTGATACAGATACGCAGTATTTT	CASSFLKGDTDTQYF
TRBJ2-2	TRBV6-5	NA	NA	TGTGCCAGCAGTACCTCCTTTCGGGGGGCAATTGCCGGGGAGCTGTTTTTT	CASSTSFRGAIAGELFF
TRBJ1-5	TRBV25-1	NA	NA	TGTGCCAGCAGTCAAGGAGGGGATAGCAATCAGCCCCAGCATTTT	CASSQGGDSNQPQHF
TRBJ2-4	TRBV20-1	NA	NA	TGCAGTGCTAGAGATCTGGAGGGGTTTGGGGTTCAGTACTTC	CSARDLEGFGVQYF
TRBJ2-7	TRBV28	NA	NA	TGTGCCAGCAGTTCAGTAGGGACCCACGAGCAGTACTTC	CASSSVGTHEQYF
TRBJ2-5	TRBV20-1	NA	NA	TGCAGTGCTAGAGATCCGGGGGGCGTCCAAGAGACCCAGTACTTC	CSARDPGGVQETQYF
TRBJ2-3	TRBV12-3/TRBV12-4	NA	NA	TGTGCCAGCAGCCCCCGAGATACGCAGTATTTT	CASSPRDTQYF
TRBJ1-5	TRBV4-3	NA	NA	TGCGCCAGCAGCCAAAGGACCGATCAGCCCCAGCATTTT	CASSQRTDQPQHF
TRBJ2-1	TRBV5-1	NA	many	TGCGCCAGCAGCCCCTTGACCGAGGAGCAGTTCTTC	CASSPLTEEQFF
TRBJ2-2	TRBV5-1	NA	NA	TGCGCCAGCAGCCGTGGACCTGGCACCGGGGAGCTGTTTTTT	CASSRGPGTGELFF
TRBJ1-1	TRBV5-1	TRBD1	NA	TGCGCCAGCAGCCCCGGGACAGCCATGAACACTGAAGCTTTCTTT	CASSPGTAMNTEAFF
TRBJ2-2	TRBV4-3	NA	NA	TGCGCCAGCAGCCAAGGGGCTAAGTCGAACACCGGGGAGCTGTTTTTT	CASSQGAKSNTGELFF
TRBJ2-7	TRBV2	NA	NA	TGTGCCAGCAGTGACGGACGTGCCTGGTACGAGCAGTACTTC	CASSDGRAWYEQYF
TRBJ1-2	TRBV18	NA	NA	TGTGCCAGCTCACCACAGGGAGATGGCTACACCTTC	CASSPQGDGYTF
TRBJ1-1	TRBV29-1	TRBD1	few	TGCAGCGTTCCAAGGACAGGGCCGAACACTGAAGCTTTCTTT	CSVPRTGPNTEAFF
TRBJ2-7	TRBV4-2	TRBD2	NA	TGTGCCAGCAGCCAAGGACTAGCGGCGGGCTACGAGCAGTACTTC	CASSQGLAAGYEQYF
TRBJ1-6	TRBV5-1	NA	NA	TGCGCCAGCAGCCCAGACTATAATTCACCCCTCCACTTT	CASSPDYNSPLHF
TRBJ1-5	TRBV10-2	TRBD1	few	TGCGCCAGCGCAGGGACAGGGGTTATCGGGCCCCAGCATTTT	CASAGTGVIGPQHF
TRBJ1-1	TRBV9	TRBD1	many	TGTGCCAGCAGTCCCGGACAGGGGAACACTGAAGCTTTCTTT	CASSPGQGNTEAFF
TRBJ2-3	TRBV9	NA	NA	TGTGCCAGCGGCCGGGGGACAGTCGGAACAGATACGCAGTATTTT	CASGRGTVGTDTQYF
TRBJ1-4	TRBV28	TRBD1	few	TGTGCCAGCAGTTTGGCCGGACAGGGGGAAGAAAAACTGTTTTTT	CASSLAGQGEEKLFF